This T cell receptor (beta chain) stems from a study of blood T cells in healthy people across ages (dated by TCRdb to about 2015). Context from the whole study: In model experiments, template switching captured about one uniquely barcoded TCR beta cDNA molecule for every two T cells. Using deep sequencing normalized with unique cDNA molecular identifiers, the study measured how TCR beta repertoire diversity changes with age. For two donors (one aged 18 to 30 and one aged 80 or older), the study analyzed two additional independent replicas of 1 million unique cDNA reads from the same blood draw. The donors were divided into four age groups: young (average roughly 17 years), middle-aged (around 41), aged (about 62) and long-lived (approximately 74). To avoid experimental bias, donors of different ages were randomly spread across the sequencing lanes.

Systemically healthy Caucasian individuals from Russia, around 39 in total and aged about 6 to 95 years, were included as donors. Each donor gave ten milliliters of peripheral blood, collected into EDTA-treated Vacutainer tubes. Ficoll-Paque density-gradient centrifugation was used to isolate PBMCs, with at least 6.5 million obtained per sample. Total RNA, at least 6 micrograms per sample, was extracted from PBMCs with Trizol reagent. For every donor, flow cytometry on a PBMC aliquot measured the percentage of naive CD45RAhigh/CD27high T cells. General findings and caveats noted by the study authors: Observed TCR beta diversity per million T cells fell roughly linearly with age, and a significant reduction was already apparent by age about 36. Conclusive comparison of naive and antigen-experienced compartments was prevented by the profiling of bulk unsorted PBMCs. Compared with the aged group, the long-lived group had more naive CD4+ T cells, fewer expanded clones and increased TCR diversity, a pattern suggesting age selection. Because the CMV infection status of the donors was unknown, age-related changes in expanded clonotypes may potentially have been confounded. Estimates of total diversity from one million sequenced T cells were regarded as lower bounds and underestimates. A strong correlation was found between observed TCR beta diversity and the percentage of naive T cells measured by flow cytometry.

From the cysteine through the phenylalanine, the CDR3 covers 14 amino acids. The read is trimmed to its CDR3 DNA, 42 bases read in frame from base 1. The germline V gene (reference sequence) specifies SGHKS as CDR1 and YYEKEE as CDR2. The junction shows trimming of 4 bases on V and 5 bases on J, plus 13 bases between the germline ends. Remarks on this clonotype: What this receptor recognizes is not known. Base qualities are not at hand, and no much larger clone is one base apart.

The receptor library was made with 5' RACE. For sequencing, an Illumina HiSeq 2500 was employed. A second roughly 7 to 11 cycle PCR used a sample-barcoded 5' primer and a J-beta primer mix. Each TCR beta cDNA molecule received a unique molecular identifier from a template-switch 5' adaptor carrying 12 random nucleotides. Each sample yielded at least 3 million CDR3-containing paired-end reads. First-strand cDNA was synthesized from all RNA with the Mint cDNA synthesis kit, primed by a TRBC-specific oligonucleotide. After uracil-DNA glycosylase treatment, a first 18-cycle PCR used universal primers M1SS and BC2_uni_R on all cDNA. In the original analysis: Each sample was normalized by randomly selecting 1 million high-quality reads, each carrying a distinct molecular identifier. Instead of being binned into consensus sequences, reads that shared molecular identifiers were thrown out. MiTCR, set to a Q25 quality threshold and the strictest error-elimination algorithm, was used for CDR3 identification, clonotype clustering and error correction. A nonparametric unseen species model using Euler transformation provided a lower-bound estimate of total TCR beta diversity. TCRdb cleaned the public reads at Q25 with fastp, built clones with MiXCR and kept in-frame beta chains. Identical CDR3 protein sequences are pooled into one entry, listed with their most common genes and DNA. These V and J calls derive from TCRdb rather than the authors' analysis. Within this sample are under 1,000,000 distinct CDR3 sequences, with 35% to 60% of them counted one time only. The ten largest account for around a sixth of the sample.

The sequence derives from a man aged 80 or over in good health. Sequencing was performed on blood. Rearrangement joined TRBV5-5 to TRBJ2-1, with the D gene possibly TRBD1 or TRBD2, each one fitting 5 bases. The DNA sequence follows: TGTGCCAGCAGCCGGGACGCAGGAAACAATGAGCAGTTCTTC. It specifies CASSRDAGNNEQFF.